This T cell receptor (beta chain) was documented in a study of regulatory T cells in long-lasting Graves disease. The V end was cut by 4 bases, the J end by 1 base, with 11 bases between. CDR3 length equals 15 residues. From germline, CDR1 is SGDLS and CDR2 YYNGEE. Time point specified: persistent/refractory GD, antithyroid drugs over 5 years with positive TRAb. PBMC RNA was the source of the TCR library. This clonotype showed up just once. HTBI primers from iRepertoire and Arm-PCR of CDR3 regions yielded the TCR beta libraries. TCRdb reanalysed the multiplex PCR reads using MiXCR and keeps one entry per CDR3 protein. The sample holds approximately 500,000 distinct CDR3 sequences, 20% to 25% seen once.

The specimen comprised peripheral blood mononuclear cells (PBMCs), sampled when the disease was refractory, from a patient treated with antithyroid drugs. The TCR originated in a female donor with Graves disease. The chain has TRBV9 and TRBJ2-2, with D uncertain. The CDR3 DNA reads TGTGCCAGCAGCCAGTATGACCGGAACACCGGGGAGCTGTTTTTT. Its protein is CASSQYDRNTGELFF.